Presented here are 16 T cell receptor beta chains from one specimen sequenced in a study of CD8+CD57+ T cells in acquired aplastic anemia. TCR beta VDJ combinations and CDR3 sequences were profiled from genomic DNA. In TCRdb, the reads were re-called with MiXCR into one record per CDR3 protein. The sample includes around 140,000 distinct CDR3 sequences, more than 35% of them seen just once. Sequenced: sorted CD4+, CD8+, or CD8+CD57+ T cells (not recorded which) from PBMCs. The origin of the receptors is a human donor in good health, serving as a control.

Worth noting for this clonotype: This may be a read error, as it is one base from a much larger clone. The CDR3 sequence: CASSPAKDWTNYGCTF. CDR3 in DNA: TGTGCCAGCAGCCCGGCAAAGGACTGGACTAACTATGGCTGCACCTTC. The rearrangement uses TRBV11-1 and TRBJ1-2; no firm D call. The CDR3 contains 16 residues. Germline lookup yields CDR1 SGHAT and CDR2 FQDESV (reference sequence).

V usage is TRBV18 and J usage is TRBJ1-2; maybe TRBD1 (5 bases). The V end lost 0 bases, the J end lost 4 bases, and 12 bases lay between the germline ends. Germline V gene lookup returns CDR1 KGHSH and CDR2 LQKENI. The CDR3 consists of 15 residues. CDR3 loop: CASSPPAGSGYGYTF. The CDR3 coding sequence is TGTGCCAGCTCACCACCGGCAGGGTCGGGCTATGGCTACACCTTC.

This clonotype was seen only a few times. J is TRBJ1-2 and V is TRBV4-1; unclear D gene. The CDR3 is 17 residues long. V lost 1 base, J lost 0 bases, and 15 bases lay in between. Germline CDR1 and CDR2: MGHRA and YSYEKL. CDR3 nucleotide sequence: TGCGCCAGCAGCCAAGTCGGGCGGCAGTCCCCTAACTATGGCTACACCTTC. As protein: CASSQVGRQSPNYGYTF.

This clonotype has at least ten counts. The chain joins TRBV4-1 to TRBJ1-2; TRBD1 aligns across 7 bases. Germline V CDR1 and CDR2: MGHRA, YSYEKL. V shed 0 bases, J shed 4 bases, and the junction held 8 bases outside the gene matches. CDR3 size: 16 residues. CDR3 sequence reads: CASSQEAGTALYGYTF. DNA for the CDR3: TGCGCCAGCAGCCAAGAAGCCGGGACAGCCCTCTATGGCTACACCTTC.

V usage is TRBV12-5 and J usage is TRBJ2-7, with TRBD1 matching over 9 bases. The CDR3 length is 14 residues. Germline lookup yields CDR1 LGHNT and CDR2 FRNRAP. The trim removed 6 bases at V and 5 bases at J, leaving 8 bases unmatched. The CDR3 sequence is CASGRRDRAHEQYF. DNA of the CDR3: TGTGCTAGTGGCCGCCGGGACAGGGCCCACGAGCAGTACTTC.

The V and J genes are TRBV5-3 and TRBJ2-5, with 7 nucleotides matching TRBD2. TRBV5-3 is reported as an ORF; its role is uncertain. The V and J ends lost 8 bases and 5 bases, in that order; junction bases with no gene match: 9. CDR3 length: 13 residues. CDR3 amino acids: CASSAQRGETQYF. The CDR3 DNA reads as TGTGCCAGCAGCGCCCAGCGGGGTGAGACCCAGTACTTC.

This chain uses TRBV10-2 with TRBJ1-1; 7 positions agree with TRBD1. The germline V gene has CDR1 WSHSY and CDR2 SAAADI. The CDR3 sequence is 13 residues long. Trimming cost V 5 bases and J 11 bases; bases outside gene matches: 11. CDR3 protein: CASSSREQGTAFF. The CDR3 nucleotides read TGCGCCAGCAGTTCTAGAGAACAGGGGACGGCTTTCTTT.

This clonotype was observed at least ten times. The chain is built from TRBV28 and TRBJ1-1, with D hard to call. Germline CDR1 is MDHEN and CDR2 is SYDVKM. V lost 3 bases and J 5 bases, leaving 4 bases between the germline ends. This CDR3 spans 11 amino acids. CDR3 region: CASSFKTEAFF. The DNA for the CDR3 is TGTGCCAGCAGTTTTAAGACTGAAGCTTTCTTT.

This chain joins TRBV7-6 and TRBJ1-2, with unresolved D. Trimming cost V 1 base and J 5 bases, with 17 bases left between them. The CDR3 loop spans 16 amino acids. Germline V gene lookup returns CDR1 SGHVS and CDR2 FNYEAQ. The CDR3 loop reads CASSLGRGDLVYGYTF. The CDR3 region has the DNA TGTGCCAGCAGCTTAGGGCGGGGTGATTTAGTTTATGGCTACACCTTC.

The chain has TRBV15 and TRBJ1-2, with 7 bases that match TRBD1. V shed 3 bases and J 6 bases; nucleotides not matched to a gene: 7. The CDR3 contains 14 residues. CDR1 and CDR2 (germline): LNHNV, YYDKDF (reference sequence). The chain's CDR3 is CATSSRGPQHGYTF. CDR3 bases: TGTGCCACCAGCAGTAGGGGGCCTCAGCATGGCTACACCTTC. Full variable domain (missing parts from reference TRBV15 and TRBJ1-2): DAMVIQNPRYQVTQFGKPVTLSCSQTLNHNVMYWYQQKSSQAPKLLFHYYDKDFNNEADTPDNFQSRRPNTSFCFLDIRSPGLGDTAMYLCATSSRGPQHGYTFGSGTRLTVV.

This clonotype was detected many times. The rearrangement uses TRBV20-1 and TRBJ2-7; no definite D call. The CDR3 has 12 amino acids. V lost 3 bases, J lost 3 bases, and 9 bases lay in between. Germline values: CDR1 DFQATT, CDR2 SNEGSKA (reference sequence). The CDR3 nucleotides are TGCAGTGCTAGCCCGGGCAGCTACGAGCAGTACTTC. Residues: CSASPGSYEQYF.

This clonotype was detected ten times or more. The J gene is TRBJ1-5, the V gene TRBV20-1; 7 nucleotides match TRBD1. The junction had 6 bases not matched to a gene; V was cut back by 1 base and J by 3 bases. The CDR3 has 15 amino acids. Germline assignment: CDR1 DFQATT and CDR2 SNEGSKA (reference sequence). DNA of the CDR3: TGCAGTGCTAGAGGTCCCGGACAGGACAATCAGCCCCAGCATTTT. Encoded protein: CSARGPGQDNQPQHF.

This clonotype was seen at least ten times. V gene TRBV5-1 combines with J gene TRBJ2-3; TRBD1 matches 7 bases. CDR1 and CDR2 (germline): SGHRS, YFSETQ. J gave up 2 bases and V 3 bases, and 3 bases lay outside the gene matches. CDR3 size: 14 residues. The CDR3 DNA reads TGCGCCAGCAGCTCTGGACAGGCCACAGATACGCAGTATTTT. It encodes CASSSGQATDTQYF. The whole variable domain, remainder taken from reference TRBV5-1 and TRBJ2-3, is KAGVTQTPRYLIKTRGQQVTLSCSPISGHRSVSWYQQTPGQGLQFLFEYFSETQRNKGNFPGRFSGRQFSNSRSEMNVSTLELGDSALYLCASSSGQATDTQYFGPGTRLTVL.

This clonotype was observed at least ten times. The chain combines TRBV12-3 or TRBV12-4 with TRBJ2-1; D might be TRBD1 or TRBD2, each matching 5 bases. This CDR3 contains 15 residues. Trimming cost V 7 bases and J 5 bases, with 18 bases left between them. For the CDR3, the DNA is TGTGCCAGCATCGCCCGGGGTGGGGCCCACAATGAGCAGTTCTTC. Amino acids: CASIARGGAHNEQFF.

This clonotype has a count of ten or more. The rearrangement links TRBV24-1 to TRBJ2-7; unclear D gene. V was clipped by 3 bases and J by 3 bases, with 17 bases between them. The CDR3 covers 16 residues. Germline V gene data show CDR1 as KGHDR and CDR2 as SFDVKD. The CDR3 here is CATSDPSGGSVYEQYF. The CDR3 DNA reads TGTGCCACCAGTGATCCTTCAGGCGGATCAGTCTACGAGCAGTACTTC.

This clonotype was counted between two and nine times. The chain has TRBV3-1 and TRBJ1-2; weak D call: TRBD1 (5 bases). The germline gives CDR1 LGHDT, CDR2 YNNKEL (reference sequence). This CDR3 region has 15 residues. The V gene lost 3 bases and the J gene lost 1 base, with 12 bases spanning the gap. CDR3 bases: TGTGCCAGCAGCCACAGGGTCCTGTTTAACTATGGCTACACCTTC. As protein: CASSHRVLFNYGYTF.